What follows are 21 T cell receptor beta chains derived from one specimen sequenced in a study of T cells after yellow fever vaccination. Using its own MiXCR run on the 5' RACE reads, TCRdb lists one record per CDR3 protein. The table lists hundreds of thousands of distinct CDR3 sequences, less than 15% of them singletons, with around an eighth in the top ten. The sequences come from PBMCs, collected on the day of the yellow fever booster vaccination. The receptors originated from a man aged 30 to 39 who received the YFV17D yellow fever vaccine.

This clonotype appeared a few times. This chain joins TRBV11-2 and TRBJ2-5; D is ambiguous. Germline assignment: CDR1 SGHAT and CDR2 FQNNGV. The V gene lost 5 bases and the J gene lost 2 bases, with 15 bases spanning the gap. There are 15 residues in the CDR3. The CDR3 sequence: CASSLFQEIQETQYF. The CDR3 DNA reads as TGTGCCAGCAGCCTATTTCAGGAGATTCAAGAGACCCAGTACTTC.

The J gene is TRBJ2-1, the V gene TRBV7-2; 8 bases are a match to TRBD2. The CDR3 is made up of 15 amino acids. V dropped 6 bases and J dropped 7; count of bases not matched to a gene: 11. The germline CDR1 and CDR2 sequences are SGHTA and FQGNSA. CDR3 DNA: TGTGCCAGCAGTTTAAGCGGGAGTTGGTCGAATGAGCAGTTCTTC. The encoded protein is CASSLSGSWSNEQFF.

This clonotype was seen a handful of times. The V call is TRBV4-3, the J call TRBJ2-7; the D gene is possibly TRBD2 (5 bases). V was cut by 0 bases and J by 7 bases, with 22 bases left in between. In germline, CDR1 is LGHNA, CDR2 YSLEER. This CDR3 is built from 17 residues. CDR3 sequence reads: CASSQDLGDYRPGEQYF. In DNA form, the CDR3 reads TGCGCCAGCAGCCAAGATCTAGGAGACTACCGGCCGGGGGAGCAGTACTTC.

V is TRBV4-2 and J is TRBJ2-5; D is ambiguous. The CDR3 has 15 amino acids. V was trimmed by 5 bases and J by 2 bases, leaving 15 bases between them. Germline V gene data show CDR1 as LGHNA and CDR2 as YNFKEQ. CDR3 residues: CASSAGSRSQETQYF. The CDR3 DNA follows: TGTGCCAGCAGCGCAGGAAGTAGGTCACAAGAGACCCAGTACTTC.

The V gene is TRBV30, the J gene TRBJ1-3; 7 nucleotides agree with TRBD1. The CDR3 loop spans 19 amino acids. The V segment lost 2 bases and the J segment 0 bases; nucleotides outside the gene matches: 16. Germline CDR1 reads GTSNPN; CDR2 reads SVGIG (reference sequence). The CDR3 nucleotides read TGTGCCTGGAGTTTAAGGGACAGCCTCACGTTCGTCTCTGGAAACACCATATATTTT. Translating it yields CAWSLRDSLTFVSGNTIYF.

A few counts support this clonotype. V and J are TRBV6-6 and TRBJ2-7; TRBD2 agrees at 8 bases. CDR3 length: 13 residues. Germline V gene data show CDR1 as MNHNY and CDR2 as SVGAGI (reference sequence). V lost 6 bases and J lost 5; bases outside the gene matches: 6. For the CDR3, the DNA is TGTGCCAGCAGCTTAGCGGGATTCAACGAGCAGTACTTC. As protein: CASSLAGFNEQYF.

This clonotype has just a few counts. The chain has TRBV21-1 and TRBJ2-1. TRBV21-1 is reported as a pseudogene. This CDR3 is built from 13 residues. This CDR3 reads CASSKTSICEQFF. As DNA, the CDR3 is TGTGCCAGCAGCAAGACCAGTATTTGTGAGCAGTTCTTC.

V and J are TRBV29-1 and TRBJ2-1; TRBD1 agrees at 9 bases. The CDR3 has 15 residues. The germline gives CDR1 SQVTM, CDR2 ANQGSEA. Trimming took 8 bases from V and 3 from J; bases not matched to a gene: 11. CDR3 loop: CSLTLADRGYNEQFF. Here the CDR3 DNA reads TGCAGCCTTACCCTCGCGGACAGGGGCTACAATGAGCAGTTCTTC.

This sequence joins TRBV20-1 and TRBJ2-1, with TRBD2 identical over 10 bases. Germline V gene sequence: CDR1 DFQATT, CDR2 SNEGSKA (reference sequence). The CDR3 length is 16 residues. V dropped 1 base and J dropped 5; count of bases not matched to a gene: 8. The CDR3 sequence is CSARVKAGGSHNEQFF. The CDR3 coding sequence is TGCAGTGCTAGAGTGAAAGCGGGAGGGTCCCACAATGAGCAGTTCTTC.

CDR3 in amino acids: CASSPGQAILSSGANVLTF. CDR3 coding DNA: TGTGCCAGCTCACCGGGACAGGCAATACTTAGCTCTGGGGCCAACGTCCTGACTTTC. This rearrangement joins TRBV18 to TRBJ2-6; 8 bases are a match to TRBD1. CDR1 KGHSH and CDR2 LQKENI come from the germline V gene. This CDR3 is 19 amino acids long. V lost 3 bases to trimming and J lost 0 bases; unmatched junction nucleotides: 10. The entire variable domain, with the rest obtained from reference TRBV18 and TRBJ2-6, is as follows: NAGVMQNPRHLVRRRGQEARLRCSPMKGHSHVYWYRQLPEEGLKFMVYLQKENIIDESGMPKERFSAEFPKEGPSILRIQQVVRGDSAAYFCASSPGQAILSSGANVLTFGAGSRLTVL.

CDR3 loop: CASSRNGAVDTQYF. In DNA form, the CDR3 reads TGTGCCAGCAGCCGAAATGGTGCGGTAGATACGCAGTATTTT. The chain is built from TRBV7-2 and TRBJ2-3, with D hard to call. Between the trimmed V and J ends, which lost 5 bases and 5 bases, there was a span of 14 bases. Germline V gene data show CDR1 as SGHTA and CDR2 as FQGNSA. This CDR3 is built from 14 residues. Filled out from reference TRBV7-2 and TRBJ2-3, the complete variable domain reads GAGVSQSPSNKVTEKGKDVELRCDPISGHTALYWYRQSLGQGLEFLIYFQGNSAPDKSGLPSDRFSAERTGGSVSTLTIQRTQQEDSAVYLCASSRNGAVDTQYFGPGTRLTVL.

The table lists this clonotype with a few counts. This rearrangement joins TRBV18 to TRBJ2-5, with D possibly being TRBD1 (6 bases). The germline gives CDR1 KGHSH, CDR2 LQKENI. The CDR3 is 14 amino acids. V was pared by 6 bases and J by 5 bases, with 16 bases between. CDR3 loop: CASSPKGEMETQYF. The CDR3 coding sequence is TGTGCCAGCTCCCCCAAGGGGGAGATGGAGACCCAGTACTTC.

This clonotype was detected a few times. The chain uses TRBV7-9 and TRBJ2-1; unclear D gene. The CDR3 is 14 amino acids. The germline V gene has CDR1 SEHNR and CDR2 FQNEAQ (reference sequence). V dropped 3 bases and J dropped 4 bases, with 10 bases sitting between them. The CDR3 region has the DNA TGTGCCAGCAGCTTTGATACTCTATACAATGAGCAGTTCTTC. Protein sequence: CASSFDTLYNEQFF.

There are many counts of this clonotype. The genes are TRBV3-1 and TRBJ1-1; D is ambiguous. Trimming cost V 3 bases and J 0 bases, with 2 bases left between them. The CDR3 spans 12 residues. CDR1 is LGHDT, CDR2 YNNKEL, per germline (reference sequence). The CDR3 protein is CASSQMNTEAFF. The CDR3 DNA reads as TGTGCCAGCAGCCAGATGAACACTGAAGCTTTCTTT.

This clonotype has only a few counts. The CDR3 nucleotides are TGTGCCAGCTCGCAGACAGGGGCCGGGGAGCAGCCCCAGCATTTT. Residues: CASSQTGAGEQPQHF. The chain has TRBV18 and TRBJ1-5; 8 bases align to TRBD1. The CDR3 runs 15 residues. Per germline, CDR1 KGHSH and CDR2 LQKENI. With 6 bases clipped from V and 7 bases from J, the junction kept 11 bases outside the gene matches.

This clonotype came up a few times. The V call is TRBV21-1, the J call TRBJ2-3; the table calls TRBD2, which could not be checked here. TRBV21-1 is designated a pseudogene. This CDR3 has 15 amino acids. As DNA, the CDR3 is TGTGCCAGCAGCAAATTAGCGGGATGCACAGATACGCAGTATTTT. It codes for CASSKLAGCTDTQYF.

In its sample, this clonotype was seen many times. The chain links TRBV7-3 to TRBJ1-2; the D is unclear. The length of the CDR3 is 15 residues. Germline V gene data show CDR1 as SGHTA and CDR2 as FQGTGA. With 5 bases removed from V and 4 bases from J, the gap between germline ends came to 17 bases. CDR3 region: CASSPVGEFGYGYTF. For the CDR3, the DNA is TGTGCCAGCAGCCCTGTCGGGGAGTTTGGCTATGGCTACACCTTC.

This chain uses TRBV5-5 with TRBJ2-7, with a weak D call TRBD2 (6 bases). The germline CDR1 and CDR2 sequences are SGHKS and YYEKEE (reference sequence). V lost 3 bases and J 7 bases, leaving 14 bases between the germline ends. The CDR3 length is 13 residues. In DNA form, the CDR3 reads TGTGCCAGCAGCTCGGGACTTAGCTGGGAGCAGTACTTC. Its translation is CASSSGLSWEQYF.

This clonotype was detected ten times or more. The rearrangement joins TRBV12-3 or TRBV12-4 to TRBJ2-5; 10 bases map to TRBD2. The CDR3 has 15 residues. With 5 bases clipped from V and 4 bases from J, the junction kept 7 bases outside the gene matches. CDR3: CASSPLAGVLETQYF. The CDR3 nucleotides are TGTGCCAGCAGTCCTCTAGCGGGAGTGTTAGAGACCCAGTACTTC.

There are many counts of this clonotype. The DNA for the CDR3 is TGTGCCACCAGCAAAGGCCCCAACCAAGAGACCCAGTACTTC. Translated, it gives CATSKGPNQETQYF. The V call is TRBV15, the J call TRBJ2-5, with D unclear. The CDR3 is 14 amino acids. Germline V lookup: CDR1 LNHNV, CDR2 YYDKDF (reference sequence). V was cut by 4 bases and J by 0 bases, with 9 bases left in between.

The genes are TRBV19 and TRBJ2-1; possibly TRBD2 for D (6 bases). V was cut by 7 bases and J by 6 bases, with 19 bases left in between. The V gene's germline CDR1 is LNHDA and CDR2 SQIVND (reference sequence). This CDR3 has 15 amino acids. Here the CDR3 DNA reads TGTGCCAGTAAGGGTGGGACTGAATGGGGCAATGAGCAGTTCTTC. It is translated as CASKGGTEWGNEQFF.